This T cell receptor (beta chain) was observed in a study of blood T cells in healthy people across ages. Sample-barcoded 5' priming and a J-beta primer mix drove a second PCR of roughly 6 to 12 cycles. Each CDR3 protein gets one entry after TCRdb re-called the 5' RACE reads with MiXCR. In the table there are roughly 700,000 distinct CDR3 sequences, roughly 49% of which are singletons. The CDR3 runs to 15 residues. Germline assignment: CDR1 LGHNA and CDR2 YNFKEQ. The V segment lost 1 base and the J segment 1 base; nucleotides outside the gene matches: 3. The TCR was taken from a woman aged 55-70 years in good health. The sequencing input was blood. The chain joins TRBV4-2 to TRBJ1-2, with 7 bases identical to TRBD1. CDR3 DNA sequence: TGTGCCAGCAGCCAAGGAAACAGGGGTAACTATGGCTACACCTTC. Encoded protein: CASSQGNRGNYGYTF.